This T cell receptor beta chain derives from a study of blood T cell repertoires in COVID-19. As for the study in general: Material from acute and convalescent COVID-19 was sourced from the United States, Italy and Spain. The cDNA or gDNA used as material had been derived from T cells, B-cell-depleted T cells, or PBMCs.

V was clipped by 8 bases and J by 5 bases, with 15 bases between them. CDR3 length: 13 residues. Original processing notes: Researchers report that nucleated cell counts were estimated from reference gene primer amplification. Clones were sequenced by immunoSEQ multiplex PCR, and TCRdb holds only the in-frame ones, with some missing. V and J calls and clone size are those listed in that table; D and trimming were worked out from the DNA. The table shows tens of thousands of clones, with 65% to 85% occurring only once. The source material was peripheral blood. The sequence derives from a human donor with active or convalescent COVID-19. The donor label of this sample is uncertain. The rearrangement joins TRBV12-3 or TRBV12-4 to TRBJ2-5; possibly TRBD1 for D (5 bases). The DNA of the CDR3 is TGTGCCAGCGGGCCAGGGTCTAGGGAGACCCAGTACTTC. Encoded protein: CASGPGSRETQYF.